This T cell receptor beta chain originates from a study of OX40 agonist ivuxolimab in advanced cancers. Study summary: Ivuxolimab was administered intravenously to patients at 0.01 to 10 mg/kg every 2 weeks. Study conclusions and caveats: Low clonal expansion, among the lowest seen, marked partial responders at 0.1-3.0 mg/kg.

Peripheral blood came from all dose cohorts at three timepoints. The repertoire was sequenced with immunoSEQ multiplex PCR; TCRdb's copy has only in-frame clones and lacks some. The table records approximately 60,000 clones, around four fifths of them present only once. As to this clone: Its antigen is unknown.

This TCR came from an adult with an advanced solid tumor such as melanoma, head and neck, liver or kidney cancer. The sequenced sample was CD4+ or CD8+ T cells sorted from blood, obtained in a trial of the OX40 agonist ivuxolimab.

CDR3 sequence: CASSSDPSRAEPEYF. CDR3 nucleotides: TGTGCCAGCAGTTCCGACCCTTCTCGAGCCGAGCCGGAGTACTTC. This chain joins TRBV5-4 and TRBJ2-5; D unclear. CDR3 size: 15 residues. Deletions cut 5 bases from V and 12 bases from J, with 26 bases between. Germline lookup yields CDR1 SGHNT and CDR2 YYREEE (reference sequence).